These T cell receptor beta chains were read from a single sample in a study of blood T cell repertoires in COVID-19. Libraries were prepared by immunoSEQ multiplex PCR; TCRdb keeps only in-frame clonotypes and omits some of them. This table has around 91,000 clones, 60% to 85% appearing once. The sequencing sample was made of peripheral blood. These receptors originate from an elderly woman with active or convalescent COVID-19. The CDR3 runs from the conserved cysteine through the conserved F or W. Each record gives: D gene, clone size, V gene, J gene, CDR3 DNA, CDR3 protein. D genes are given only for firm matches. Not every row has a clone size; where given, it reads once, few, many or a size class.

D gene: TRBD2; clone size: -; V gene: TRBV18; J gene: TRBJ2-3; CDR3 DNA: TGTGCCAGCTCTCCGGGACTAGCGGGAGTTGGGGATACGCAGTATTTT; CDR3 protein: CASSPGLAGVGDTQYF
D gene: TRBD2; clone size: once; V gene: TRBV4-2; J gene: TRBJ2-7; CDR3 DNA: TGTGCCAGCAGCCAAGAGGTGACTAGCCGGGGCGAGCAGTACTTC; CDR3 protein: CASSQEVTSRGEQYF
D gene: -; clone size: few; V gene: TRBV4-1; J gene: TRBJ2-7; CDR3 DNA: TGCGCCAGCAGCCGCGCGGAGGGGAGCTCCTACGAGCAGTACTTC; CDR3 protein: CASSRAEGSSYEQYF
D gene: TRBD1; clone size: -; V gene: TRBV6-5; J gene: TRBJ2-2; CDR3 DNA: TGTGCCACCCGGGACAGAGCGAACACCGGGGAGCTGTTTTTT; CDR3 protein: CATRDRANTGELFF
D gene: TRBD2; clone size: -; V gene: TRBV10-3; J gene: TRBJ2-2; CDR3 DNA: TGTGCCATCAGTGACCTACTAGCGGGAGACCCCGGGGAGCTGTTTTTT; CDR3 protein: CAISDLLAGDPGELFF
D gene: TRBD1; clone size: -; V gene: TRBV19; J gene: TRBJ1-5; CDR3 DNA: TGTGCCAGCAAATCCTCCGGGACAGGGATGGGCAATCAGCCCCAGCATTTT; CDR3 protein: CASKSSGTGMGNQPQHF
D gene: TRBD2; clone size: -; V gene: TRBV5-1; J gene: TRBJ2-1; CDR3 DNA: TGCGCCAGCAGCTTGCGGGAGGGCAATGAGCAGTTCTTC; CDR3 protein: CASSLREGNEQFF
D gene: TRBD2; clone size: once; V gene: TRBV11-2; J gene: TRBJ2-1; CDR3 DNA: TGTGCCAGCAGCTTGGGAGCGGGAGGATACAATGAGCAGTTCTTC; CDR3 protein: CASSLGAGGYNEQFF
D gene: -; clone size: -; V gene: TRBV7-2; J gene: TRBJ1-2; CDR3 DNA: TGTGCCAGCAGTCGTGTAGAGGATGGCTACACCTTC; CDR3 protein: CASSRVEDGYTF
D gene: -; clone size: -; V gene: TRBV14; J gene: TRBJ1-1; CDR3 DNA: TGTGCCAGCAGCCAAGGGGCAGGGGTGAACACTGAAGCTTTCTTT; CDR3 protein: CASSQGAGVNTEAFF
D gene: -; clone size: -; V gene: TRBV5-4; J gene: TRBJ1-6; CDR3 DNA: TGTGCCAGCAGCTTGGGCAGTAATTCACCCCTCCACTTT; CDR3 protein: CASSLGSNSPLHF
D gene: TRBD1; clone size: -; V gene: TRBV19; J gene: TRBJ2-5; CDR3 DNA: TGTGCCAGTAGTAGCCGGACAGGGGGCTTGGAGACCCAGTACTTC; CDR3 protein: CASSSRTGGLETQYF
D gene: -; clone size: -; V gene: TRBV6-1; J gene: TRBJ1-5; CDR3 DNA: TGTGCCAGCAGTGAAAGGAAGGGGCGAAGGGGGCAGCCCCAGCATTTT; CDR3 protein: CASSERKGRRGQPQHF
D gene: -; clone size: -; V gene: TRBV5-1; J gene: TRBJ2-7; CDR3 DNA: TGCGCCAGCAGCTTAGGGACAACCTACGAGCAGTACTTC; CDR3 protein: CASSLGTTYEQYF
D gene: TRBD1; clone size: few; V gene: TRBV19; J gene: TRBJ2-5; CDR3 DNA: TGTGCCAGTAGTGGACAGGGGGCGGAGGAGACCCAGTACTTC; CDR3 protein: CASSGQGAEETQYF
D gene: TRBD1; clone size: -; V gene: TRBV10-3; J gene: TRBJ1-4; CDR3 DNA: TGTGCCATCAGTGACACCGGGACAGCTAATGAAAAACTGTTTTTT; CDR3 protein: CAISDTGTANEKLFF
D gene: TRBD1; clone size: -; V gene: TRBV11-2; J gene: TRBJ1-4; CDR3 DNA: TGTGCCAGCAGAAGAGGGGGCACTAATGAAAAACTGTTTTTT; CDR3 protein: CASRRGGTNEKLFF
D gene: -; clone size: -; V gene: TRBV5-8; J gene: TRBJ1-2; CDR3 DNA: TGTGCCAGCAGGGAATGGCGGGGGCAGAACGTCAACTATGGCTACACCTTC; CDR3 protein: CASREWRGQNVNYGYTF
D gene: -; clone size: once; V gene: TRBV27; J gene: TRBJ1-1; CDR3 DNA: TGTGCCAGCAGTTTAAAGAATCCCAGGGTAACTGAAGCTTTCTTT; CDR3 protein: CASSLKNPRVTEAFF
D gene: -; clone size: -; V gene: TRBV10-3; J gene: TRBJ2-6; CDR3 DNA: TGTGCCATCAGGGGATCAGACAGACCTGGGGCCAACGTCCTGACTTTC; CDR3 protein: CAIRGSDRPGANVLTF
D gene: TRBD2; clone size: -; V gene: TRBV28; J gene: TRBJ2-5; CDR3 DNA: TGTGCCAGCAGGCGGACTAGCGTGGCCCAGTACTTC; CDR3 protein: CASRRTSVAQYF
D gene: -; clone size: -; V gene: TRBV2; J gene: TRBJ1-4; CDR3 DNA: TGTGCCAGCAGTGATTTTACAGCCCCAAAACTGTTTTTT; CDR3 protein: CASSDFTAPKLFF
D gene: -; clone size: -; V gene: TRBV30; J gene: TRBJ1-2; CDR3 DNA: TGTGCCTGGAGTAAACAGGGTCATTATGGCTACACCTTC; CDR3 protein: CAWSKQGHYGYTF
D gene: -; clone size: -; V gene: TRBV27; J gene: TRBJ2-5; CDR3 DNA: TGTGCCACCAAAGACATACCTCAGGAGACCCAGTACTTC; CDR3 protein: CATKDIPQETQYF
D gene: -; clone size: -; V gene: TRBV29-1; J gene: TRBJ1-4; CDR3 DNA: TGCAGCGTTAGACAGGACCGTGAAAAACTGTTTTTT; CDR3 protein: CSVRQDREKLFF
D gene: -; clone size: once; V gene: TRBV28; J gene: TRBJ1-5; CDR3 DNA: TGTGCCAGCAGTTTAGGGGGCGCAGGTCAGCCCCAGCATTTT; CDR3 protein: CASSLGGAGQPQHF
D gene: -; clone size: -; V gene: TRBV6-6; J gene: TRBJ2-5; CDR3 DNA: TGTGCCAGCAGCGAAGGGGCAGAGACCCAGTACTTC; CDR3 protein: CASSEGAETQYF
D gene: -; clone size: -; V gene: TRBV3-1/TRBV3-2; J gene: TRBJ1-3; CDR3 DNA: TGTGCCAGCAGCCAAGACCCCCCTCCCTCTGGAAACACCATATATTTT; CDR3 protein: CASSQDPPPSGNTIYF
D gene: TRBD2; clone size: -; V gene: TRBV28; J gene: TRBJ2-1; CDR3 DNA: TGTGCCAGCTGGGGCGGGAGGGATCTGAACAATGAGCAGTTCTTC; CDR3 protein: CASWGGRDLNNEQFF
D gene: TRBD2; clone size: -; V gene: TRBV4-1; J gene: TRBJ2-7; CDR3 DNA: TGCGCCAGCAGCCAAGGTCTAGCGGACAACTCCTACGAGCAGTACTTC; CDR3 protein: CASSQGLADNSYEQYF
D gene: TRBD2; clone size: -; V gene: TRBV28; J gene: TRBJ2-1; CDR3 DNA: TGTGCCAGCAGTCCTCAACTAGCGACTGAGCAGTTCTTC; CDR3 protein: CASSPQLATEQFF
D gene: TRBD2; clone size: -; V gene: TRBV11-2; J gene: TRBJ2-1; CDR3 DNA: TGTGCCAGCAGCTTAGGCGGGAGTGGGAATGAGCAGTTCTTC; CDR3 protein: CASSLGGSGNEQFF
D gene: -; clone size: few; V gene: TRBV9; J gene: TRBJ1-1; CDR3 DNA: TGTGCCAGCAGCGTTCTACCTTTGGTCGTGAACACTGAAGCTTTCTTT; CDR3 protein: CASSVLPLVVNTEAFF
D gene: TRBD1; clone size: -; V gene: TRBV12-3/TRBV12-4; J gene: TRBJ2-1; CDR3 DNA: TGTGCCAGCAGGGGGACAGGCTACAATGAGCAGTTCTTC; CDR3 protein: CASRGTGYNEQFF
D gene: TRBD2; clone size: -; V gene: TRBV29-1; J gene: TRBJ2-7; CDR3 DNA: TGCAGCGTTGTTAGACCCAGCGGGACCGGCGAGCAGTACTTC; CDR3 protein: CSVVRPSGTGEQYF
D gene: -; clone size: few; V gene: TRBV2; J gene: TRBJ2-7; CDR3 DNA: TGTGCCAGCAGTCTGGAGGCCCCACCCTACGAGCAGTACTTC; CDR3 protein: CASSLEAPPYEQYF
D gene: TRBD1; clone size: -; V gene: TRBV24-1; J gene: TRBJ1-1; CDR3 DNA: TGTGCCACCAGTGACCGGGGACAGGGGAACACTGAAGCTTTCTTT; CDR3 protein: CATSDRGQGNTEAFF
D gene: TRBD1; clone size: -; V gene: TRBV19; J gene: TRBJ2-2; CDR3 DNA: TGTGCCAGTATTTCGACAGGGGGCAGCACCGGGGAGCTGTTTTTT; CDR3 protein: CASISTGGSTGELFF
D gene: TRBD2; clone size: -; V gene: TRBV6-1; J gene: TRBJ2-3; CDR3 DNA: TGTGCCAGCAGTGGAAGGCGGACTAGCGGGACGGCAATGGATACGCAGTATTTT; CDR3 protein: CASSGRRTSGTAMDTQYF
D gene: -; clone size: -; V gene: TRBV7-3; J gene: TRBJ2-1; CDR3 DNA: TGTGCCAGCAGCTTAAGTGGGAGTAGTTACAATGAGCAGTTCTTC; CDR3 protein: CASSLSGSSYNEQFF
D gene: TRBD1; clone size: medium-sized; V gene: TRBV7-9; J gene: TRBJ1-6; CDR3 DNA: TGTGCCAGCAGCCCACCGACAGGGGCTGTCTCACCCCTCCACTTT; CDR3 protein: CASSPPTGAVSPLHF
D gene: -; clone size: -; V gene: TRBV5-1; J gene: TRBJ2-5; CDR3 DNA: TGCGCCAGCAGCCAGAAAGTCGGGCAAGAGACCCAGTACTTC; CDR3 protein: CASSQKVGQETQYF
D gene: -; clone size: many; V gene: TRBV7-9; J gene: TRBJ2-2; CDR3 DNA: TGTGCCAGCAGCCAAACAAGCACCGGGGAGCTGTTTTTT; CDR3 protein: CASSQTSTGELFF
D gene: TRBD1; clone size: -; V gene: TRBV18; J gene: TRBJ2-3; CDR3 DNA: TGTGCCAGCTCTCCGGGGACAGGCACAGATACGCAGTATTTT; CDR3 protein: CASSPGTGTDTQYF
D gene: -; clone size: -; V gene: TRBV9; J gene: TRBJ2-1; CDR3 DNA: TGTGCCAGCAGCGTTGCCCCCGAAACAGAGCAGTTCTTC; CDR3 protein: CASSVAPETEQFF
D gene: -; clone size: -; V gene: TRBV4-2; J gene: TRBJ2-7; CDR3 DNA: TGTGCCAGCAGCCAAGATCAGGGGACCACCTACGAGCAGTACTTC; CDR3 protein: CASSQDQGTTYEQYF
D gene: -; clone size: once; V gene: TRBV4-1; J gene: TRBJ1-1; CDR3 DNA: TGCGCCAGCAGCCAAGATTCCAGGGTCCAAAGCGAAGCTTTCTTT; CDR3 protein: CASSQDSRVQSEAFF
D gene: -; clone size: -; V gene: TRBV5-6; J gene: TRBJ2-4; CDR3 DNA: TGTGCCAGCAGCTTGGATGGGCCGGGGGCCAAAAACATTCAGTACTTC; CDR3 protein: CASSLDGPGAKNIQYF
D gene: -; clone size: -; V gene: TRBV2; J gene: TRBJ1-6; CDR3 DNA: TGTGCCAGCAGTGAATCGTGGGCTACTCTCCGCGTTCGGTCACCCCTCCACTTT; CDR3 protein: CASSESWATLRVRSPLHF
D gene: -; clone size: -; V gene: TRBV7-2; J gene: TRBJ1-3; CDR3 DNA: TGTGCCAGCAGCGCAAGCGCAGTTCACTCTGGAAACACCATATATTTT; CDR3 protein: CASSASAVHSGNTIYF
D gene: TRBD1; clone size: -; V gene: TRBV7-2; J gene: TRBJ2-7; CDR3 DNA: TGTGCCAGCAGCCGGGACAGGGTATCCTACGAGCAGTACTTC; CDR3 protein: CASSRDRVSYEQYF
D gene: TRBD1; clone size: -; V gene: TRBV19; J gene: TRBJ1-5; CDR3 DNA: TGTGCCAGTAGTATAGAGGACAGGGGGCCCCAGCATTTT; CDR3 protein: CASSIEDRGPQHF
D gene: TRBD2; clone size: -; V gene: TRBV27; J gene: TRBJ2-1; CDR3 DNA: TGTGCCAGCAGTTCCCGGACTAGCGGGAGGGCCCTGGATGAGCAGTTCTTC; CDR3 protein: CASSSRTSGRALDEQFF